This T cell receptor (beta chain) appears in the sequencing data of a study of response to subunit inactivated influenza vaccine. Each CDR3 protein is one row after TCRdb ran MiXCR on the RT-PCR reads. The sample carries approximately 680,000 distinct CDR3 sequences, approximately 14% recorded once. There are 11 residues in the CDR3. Unmatched junction bases numbered 1, after V lost 7 bases and J lost 5 bases. Germline V CDR1 and CDR2: MNHEY, SVGEGT. This clonotype occurred a few times. The starting material was PBMCs from blood, obtained 12 days after vaccination. This sequence originates from a man aged 50-59 years who received an inactivated influenza vaccine. V usage is TRBV6-2 or TRBV6-3 and J usage is TRBJ1-1, with 7 bases that match TRBD1. In DNA, the CDR3 is TGTGCCAGCATACAGGGGACTGAAGCTTTCTTT. Its translation: CASIQGTEAFF.